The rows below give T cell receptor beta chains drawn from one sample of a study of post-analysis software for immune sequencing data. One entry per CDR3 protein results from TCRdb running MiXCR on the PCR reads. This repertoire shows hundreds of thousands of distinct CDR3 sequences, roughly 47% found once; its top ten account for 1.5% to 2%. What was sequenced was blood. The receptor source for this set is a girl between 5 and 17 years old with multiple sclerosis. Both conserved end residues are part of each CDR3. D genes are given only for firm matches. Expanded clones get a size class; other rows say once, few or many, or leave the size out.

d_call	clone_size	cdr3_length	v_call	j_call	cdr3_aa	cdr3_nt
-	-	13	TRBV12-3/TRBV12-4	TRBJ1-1	CASSKAGATEAFF	TGTGCCAGCAGTAAGGCGGGGGCCACTGAAGCTTTCTTT
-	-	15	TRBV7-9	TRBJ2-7	CASSSSGTDTYEQYF	TGTGCCAGCAGCTCATCCGGGACGGATACCTACGAGCAGTACTTC
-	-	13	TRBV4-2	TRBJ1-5	CASSQDRGQPQHF	TGTGCCAGCAGCCAGGATCGAGGGCAGCCCCAGCATTTT
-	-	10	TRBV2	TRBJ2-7	CASGGEAQYF	TGTGCCAGCGGTGGTGAGGCCCAGTACTTC
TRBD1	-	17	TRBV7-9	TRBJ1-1	CASSDLGGLTGAAEAFF	TGTGCCAGCAGCGATTTAGGTGGATTGACAGGGGCTGCTGAAGCTTTCTTT
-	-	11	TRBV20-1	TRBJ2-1	CSAIGSNEQFF	TGCAGTGCTATAGGCAGCAATGAGCAGTTCTTC
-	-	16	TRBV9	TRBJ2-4	CASSVAASSPKSIQYF	TGTGCCAGCAGCGTAGCAGCTAGCTCCCCGAAAAGCATTCAGTACTTC
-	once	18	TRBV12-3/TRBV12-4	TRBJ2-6	CASTLGGTLSSGANVPTF	TGTGCCAGCACCTTAGGGGGGACCCTAAGCTCTGGGGCCAACGTCCCGACTTTC
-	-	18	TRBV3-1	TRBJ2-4	CASSQDGWASLAKNIQYF	TGTGCCAGCAGCCAAGATGGATGGGCTAGCCTAGCCAAAAACATTCAGTACTTC
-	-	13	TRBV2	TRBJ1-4	CASKNRVDEKLFF	TGCGCCAGCAAGAACAGGGTCGATGAAAAACTGTTTTTT
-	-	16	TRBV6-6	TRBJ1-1	CASSYGLGAENTEAFF	TGTGCCAGCAGTTACGGTTTGGGGGCAGAGAACACTGAAGCTTTCTTT
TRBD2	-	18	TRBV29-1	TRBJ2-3	CSVEEGGGAGGLTDTQYF	TGCAGCGTTGAAGAAGGTGGGGGAGCGGGGGGCCTAACAGATACGCAGTATTTT
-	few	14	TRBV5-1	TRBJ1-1	CASSTGPRDTEAFF	TGCGCCAGCAGCACCGGCCCAAGGGACACTGAAGCTTTCTTT
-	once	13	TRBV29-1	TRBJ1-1	CSVAGRTGTEAFF	TGCAGCGTTGCAGGGCGGACGGGCACTGAAGCTTTCTTT
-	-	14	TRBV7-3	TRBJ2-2	CASSSHLNTGELFF	TGTGCCAGCAGCTCACACCTGAACACCGGGGAGCTGTTTTTT
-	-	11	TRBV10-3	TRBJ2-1	CAIGEYNEQFF	TGTGCCATCGGTGAATACAATGAGCAGTTCTTC
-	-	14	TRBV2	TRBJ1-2	CASSEEFGGGGYTF	TGTGCCAGCAGTGAAGAATTCGGAGGGGGTGGCTACACCTTC
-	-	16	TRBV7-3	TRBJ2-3	CTSSPMRGGGTDTQYF	TGTACTAGCAGCCCCATGAGGGGCGGGGGCACAGATACGCAGTATTTT
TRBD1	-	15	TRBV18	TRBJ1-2	CASSPRRGHVDGYTF	TGTGCCAGCTCACCGCGAAGGGGGCACGTGGACGGCTACACCTTC
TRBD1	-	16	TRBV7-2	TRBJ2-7	CASSSYPDRGSYEQYF	TGTGCCAGCAGCTCCTACCCCGACAGGGGCTCCTACGAGCAGTACTTC
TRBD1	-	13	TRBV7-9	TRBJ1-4	CASRGTANEKLFF	TGTGCCAGCAGAGGGACAGCGAATGAAAAACTGTTTTTT
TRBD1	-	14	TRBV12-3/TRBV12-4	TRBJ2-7	CASRVDRGSYEQYF	TGTGCCAGCAGGGTAGACAGGGGATCCTACGAGCAGTACTTC
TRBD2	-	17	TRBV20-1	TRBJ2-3	CSARDRLAGVVSNTQYF	TGCAGTGCTAGAGATCGGCTAGCGGGGGTGGTTTCAAATACGCAGTATTTT
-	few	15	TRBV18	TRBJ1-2	CASSPTAQMSYGYTF	TGTGCCAGCTCACCTACCGCGCAGATGAGCTATGGCTACACCTTC
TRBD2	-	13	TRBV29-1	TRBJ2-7	CSVKRDLGYEQYF	TGCAGCGTCAAGCGGGATTTGGGCTACGAGCAGTACTTC
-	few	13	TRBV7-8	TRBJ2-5	CEGGAAPQETQYF	TGTGAGGGGGGGGCCGCCCCTCAAGAGACCCAGTACTTC
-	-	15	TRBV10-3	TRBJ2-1	CAISESAARMNEQFF	TGTGCCATCAGTGAGTCGGCGGCTAGGATGAATGAGCAGTTCTTC
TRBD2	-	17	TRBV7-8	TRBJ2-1	CASSLVPPGGGAYEQFF	TGTGCCAGCAGCTTAGTCCCCCCGGGCGGGGGGGCATATGAGCAGTTCTTC
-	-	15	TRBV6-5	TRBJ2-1	CASSYQPVGGDEQFF	TGTGCCAGCAGTTACCAACCAGTGGGGGGAGATGAGCAGTTCTTC
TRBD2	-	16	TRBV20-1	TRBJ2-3	CSARKGLAGGTDTQYF	TGCAGTGCTAGGAAAGGACTAGCGGGGGGAACAGATACGCAGTATTTT
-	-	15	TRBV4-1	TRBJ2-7	CASGKLGGGRREQYF	TGCGCCAGCGGCAAACTGGGAGGGGGGCGCCGGGAGCAGTACTTC
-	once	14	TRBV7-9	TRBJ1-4	CASSPRTSNEKLFF	TGTGCCAGCAGCCCCCGGACCTCTAATGAAAAACTGTTTTTT
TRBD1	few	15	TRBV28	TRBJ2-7	CASSFGGQGNYEQYF	TGTGCCAGCAGTTTTGGAGGACAGGGGAACTACGAGCAGTACTTC
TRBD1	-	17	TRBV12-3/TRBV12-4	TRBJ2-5	CASSPYRGQGSGETQYF	TGTGCCAGCAGCCCTTATCGGGGACAGGGGTCAGGGGAGACCCAGTACTTC
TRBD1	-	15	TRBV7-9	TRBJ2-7	CASSPPGTGTHEQYF	TGTGCCAGCAGCCCTCCCGGGACAGGAACCCACGAGCAGTACTTC
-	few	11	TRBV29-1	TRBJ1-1	CSVLRTGEAFF	TGCAGCGTCCTGAGGACGGGGGAGGCTTTCTTT
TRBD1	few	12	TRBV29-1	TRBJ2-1	CSVGDRGVEQFF	TGCAGCGTTGGGGACAGGGGGGTTGAGCAGTTCTTC
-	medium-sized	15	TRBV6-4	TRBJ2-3	CASSDSGGGTDTQYF	TGTGCCAGCAGTGACTCGGGTGGCGGCACAGATACGCAGTATTTT
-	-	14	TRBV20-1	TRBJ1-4	CSAPPGTANEELFF	TGCAGTGCTCCACCCGGGACGGCTAATGAAGAACTGTTTTTT
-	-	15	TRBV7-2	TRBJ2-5	CASSLQTGVQETQYF	TGTGCCAGCAGCTTGCAAACGGGGGTACAAGAGACCCAGTACTTC
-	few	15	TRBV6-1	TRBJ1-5	CASSEGVGDNQPQHF	TGTGCCAGCAGTGAAGGGGTCGGCGACAATCAGCCCCAGCATTTT
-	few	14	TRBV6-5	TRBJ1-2	CASSYNPPIYGYTF	TGTGCCAGCAGTTATAATCCCCCCATCTATGGCTACACCTTC
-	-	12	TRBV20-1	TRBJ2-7	CSAGSNSYEQYF	TGCAGTGCTGGTTCTAACTCCTACGAGCAGTACTTC
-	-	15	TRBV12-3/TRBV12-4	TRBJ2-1	CASQGWDGVYNEQFF	TGTGCCAGCCAGGGCTGGGACGGGGTATACAATGAGCAGTTCTTC
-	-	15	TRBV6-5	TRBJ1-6	CASSYSRTYNSPLHF	TGTGCCAGCAGTTACTCGCGGACTTATAATTCACCCCTCCACTTT